These 10 T cell receptor gamma chains came from one sample sequenced in a study of gamma-delta T cells after stem cell transplantation. TCRdb re-processed the RT-PCR reads using CATT. The sample holds 3,000 to 4,500 gamma-chain clones, roughly 5% seen once. The sequencing sample was made of gamma-delta T cells. These receptors were taken from a human donor. It is not recorded whose cells these are; they may come from a transplant donor.

The chain joins TRGV9 to TRGJP. The V gene's germline CDR1 is GITISATS and CDR2 ISYDGTV (reference sequence). CDR3 length: 17 amino acids. V lost 0 bases and J lost 5; bases outside the gene matches: 4. The CDR3 is CALWEVLKELGKKIKVF. The CDR3 region has the DNA TGTGCCTTGTGGGAGGTGTTAAAAGAGTTGGGCAAAAAAATCAAGGTATTT.

This CDR3 is CATWDTAPAAYYKKLF. CDR3 nucleotides: TGTGCCACCTGGGACACAGCCCCGGCGGCTTATTATAAGAAACTCTTT. This chain uses TRGV2 with TRGJ1 or TRGJ2. This CDR3 comprises 16 residues. Germline CDR1 and CDR2: EGSNGY and YDSYNSKV. J lost 3 bases, V lost 3 bases, and 14 bases had no gene match.

This clone is labeled large (0.1 to 1%). V gene TRGV4 combines with J gene TRGJ1 or TRGJ2. CDR3 length: 13 residues. With 2 bases clipped from V and 2 bases from J, the junction kept 3 bases outside the gene matches. Germline loops: CDR1 EGSTGY, CDR2 YDSYTSSV. CDR3 DNA: TGTGCCACCTGGGATGCGGATTATTATAAGAAACTCTTT. Translation gives CATWDADYYKKLF.

This clone is classed as medium-sized. This may come from a read error, since a much larger clone is one base off. This CDR3 is also generated by other DNA sequences in the sample. The V gene is TRGV9, the J gene TRGJP. Trimming removed 0 bases from V and 6 bases from J; junction bases left unmatched: 2. This CDR3 is 16 amino acids long. Germline V gene lookup returns CDR1 GITISATS and CDR2 ISYDGTV (reference sequence). This chain's CDR3 is CALWEVTELGKKIKVF. The CDR3 bases are TGTGCCTTGTGGGAGGTGACAGAGTTGGGCAAAAAAATCAAGGTATTT.

In regard to this clone: The sample carries other DNA sequences with the same CDR3. The chain recombines TRGV9 with TRGJP. The germline V gene has CDR1 GITISATS and CDR2 ISYDGTV (reference sequence). V trimming: 2 bases; J trimming: 4 bases; junction bases outside the gene matches: 5. The CDR3 runs to 17 residues. CDR3 sequence (DNA): TGTGCCTTGTGGGAGGCCCTACAAGAGTTGGGCAAAAAAATCAAGGTATTT. Its translation is CALWEALQELGKKIKVF.

This clone was picked up a small number of times. This DNA's translation differs at residue 11 from TCRdb's protein, which comes from a much larger clone; a read error is likely, and the protein shown is translated from the DNA. The chain couples TRGV8 to TRGJP2. V shed 3 bases, J shed 7 bases, and the junction held 17 bases outside the gene matches. The CDR3 is made up of 17 amino acids. In germline, CDR1 is VENAVY, CDR2 YDSYNSRV. CDR3 loop: CATWDGEHGGNDWIKTF. For the CDR3, the DNA is TGTGCCACCTGGGATGGCGAACACGGAGGTAATGATTGGATCAAGACGTTT.

This clone is labeled as medium-sized. The rearrangement links TRGV9 to TRGJ1 or TRGJ2. Germline V gene data show CDR1 as GITISATS and CDR2 as ISYDGTV (reference sequence). V dropped 0 bases and J dropped 3; count of bases not matched to a gene: 8. This CDR3 contains 15 residues. CDR3 DNA sequence: TGTGCCTTGTGGGAGGTGACGGATGGTTATTATAAGAAACTCTTT. Its translation is CALWEVTDGYYKKLF.

As concerns this clone: Other DNA sequences of this sample code for an identical CDR3. V usage is TRGV9 and J usage is TRGJP. V was pared by 0 bases and J by 6 bases, with 8 bases of the junction left unmatched. Germline V gene data show CDR1 as GITISATS and CDR2 as ISYDGTV (reference sequence). CDR3 size: 18 residues. The CDR3 reads CALWEVQATELGKKIKVF. DNA for the CDR3: TGTGCCTTGTGGGAGGTGCAAGCCACAGAGTTGGGCAAAAAAATCAAGGTATTT.

This sequence joins TRGV9 and TRGJP. CDR1 is GITISATS and CDR2 is ISYDGTV in the germline V gene (reference sequence). The V segment lost 11 bases and the J segment 7 bases; nucleotides outside the gene matches: 11. This CDR3 region has 15 residues. The CDR3 is CASDCLELGKKIKVF. In nucleotides, the CDR3 is TGTGCCTCGGATTGCCTTGAGTTGGGCAAAAAAATCAAGGTATTT.

Notes on this clone: Compared with germline, one end of the junction differs, possibly owing to a read error. The V call is TRGV9, the J call TRGJP. This CDR3 has 15 residues. In germline, CDR1 is GITISATS, CDR2 ISYDGTV (reference sequence). The CDR3 nucleotides read TGTGCCTTGTGGGAGCCTGGCTTGGGCAAAAAAGTCAAGGTATTT. This encodes CALWEPGLGKKVKVF.